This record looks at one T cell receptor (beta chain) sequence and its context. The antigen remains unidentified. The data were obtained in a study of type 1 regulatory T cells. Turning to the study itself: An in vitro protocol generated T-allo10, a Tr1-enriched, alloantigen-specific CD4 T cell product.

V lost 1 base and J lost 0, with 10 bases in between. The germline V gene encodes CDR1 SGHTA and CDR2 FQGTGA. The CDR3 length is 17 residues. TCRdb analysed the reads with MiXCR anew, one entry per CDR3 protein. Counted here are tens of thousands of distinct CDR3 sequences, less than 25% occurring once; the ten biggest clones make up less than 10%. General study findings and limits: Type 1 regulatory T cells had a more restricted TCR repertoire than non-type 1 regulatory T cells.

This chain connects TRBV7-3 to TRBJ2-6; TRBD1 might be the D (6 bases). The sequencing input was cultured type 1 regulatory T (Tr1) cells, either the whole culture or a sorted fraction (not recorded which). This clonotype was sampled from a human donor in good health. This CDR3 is CASSLIGDNSGANVLTF. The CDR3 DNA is TGTGCCAGCAGCTTAATAGGGGACAACTCTGGGGCCAACGTCCTGACTTTC.